These 30 T cell receptor beta chains were sequenced from one sample in a study of blood T cell repertoires in COVID-19. Profiled with immunoSEQ multiplex PCR; TCRdb holds only in-frame clones, not every one. The data show around 380,000 clones, more than 75% seen once. Sequenced material: peripheral blood. The receptors originated from a human donor with acute or convalescent COVID-19. The donor label of this sample is uncertain.

The J gene is TRBJ1-6, the V gene TRBV28, with a tentative D call TRBD1 (6 bases). CDR1 is MDHEN and CDR2 is SYDVKM in the germline V gene. CDR3 size: 15 residues. V was trimmed by 3 bases and J by 7 bases, leaving 13 bases between them. The CDR3 DNA sequence: TGTGCCAGCAGTTTCCAGGGACAAAAGAATTCACCCCTCCACTTT. Residues: CASSFQGQKNSPLHF.

This chain connects TRBV5-4 to TRBJ2-3, with D maybe TRBD2 (5 bases). The V end lost 4 bases, the J end lost 0 bases, and 12 bases lay between the germline ends. CDR3 length: 15 amino acids. CDR1 SGHNT and CDR2 YYREEE come from the germline V gene (reference sequence). Written as DNA, the CDR3 is TGTGCCAGCAGCATAAGGGAGACTAGCACAGATACGCAGTATTTT. Translating gives CASSIRETSTDTQYF. Full variable domain (missing parts from reference TRBV5-4 and TRBJ2-3): ETGVTQSPTHLIKTRGQQVTLRCSSQSGHNTVSWYQQALGQGPQFIFQYYREEENGRGNFPPRFSGLQFPNYSSELNVNALELDDSALYLCASSIRETSTDTQYFGPGTRLTVL.

The V and J genes are TRBV18 and TRBJ2-3; 7 bases map to TRBD1. V shed 6 bases, J shed 4 bases, and the junction held 10 bases outside the gene matches. Germline V gene data show CDR1 as KGHSH and CDR2 as LQKENI. The CDR3 has 15 amino acids. CDR3 DNA: TGTGCCAGCTCGCTGGACAGGTCCCGAGCAGATACGCAGTATTTT. It codes for CASSLDRSRADTQYF.

The chain employs TRBV5-1 and TRBJ2-1, with D possibly matching TRBD2 (5 bases). V was shortened by 0 bases and J by 8 bases, with 15 bases between the two germline ends. The CDR3 has 15 residues. Germline-derived CDR1 and CDR2 are SGHRS and YFSETQ. The CDR3 DNA sequence: TGCGCCAGCAGCTTGGCCACACTAGGACTGGATGAGCAGTTCTTC. Protein product: CASSLATLGLDEQFF. The full variable domain, in which reference TRBV5-1 and TRBJ2-1 provide the parts outside the CDR3, is KAGVTQTPRYLIKTRGQQVTLSCSPISGHRSVSWYQQTPGQGLQFLFEYFSETQRNKGNFPGRFSGRQFSNSRSEMNVSTLELGDSALYLCASSLATLGLDEQFFGPGTRLTVL.

This chain uses TRBV5-5 with TRBJ2-4, with TRBD1 as a possible D gene (6 bases). Per germline, CDR1 SGHKS and CDR2 YYEKEE (reference sequence). The V and J ends lost 1 base and 6 bases respectively, with 11 bases between them. The CDR3 is made up of 14 amino acids. DNA of the CDR3: TGTGCCAGCAGCTTGCCAGGGGCCCCAAACATTCAGTACTTC. It translates to CASSLPGAPNIQYF.

Details on this clone: A much larger clone lies one base from this, so it may be a read error. Other DNA sequences of this sample code for an identical CDR3. This sequence joins TRBV5-4 and TRBJ1-2, with D possibly being TRBD1 (6 bases). V was clipped by 2 bases and J by 2 bases, with 7 bases between them. The CDR3 loop spans 13 amino acids. Germline V CDR1 and CDR2: SGHNT, YYREEE (reference sequence). In DNA, the CDR3 is TGTGCCAGCAGCTTCGACAGGAACTATGGCTACACCTTC. Translating it yields CASSFDRNYGYTF.

J is TRBJ1-2 and V is TRBV29-1; 9 bases align to TRBD1. The junction had 9 bases not matched to a gene; V was cut back by 3 bases and J by 7 bases. The CDR3 spans 14 residues. Germline V gene data show CDR1 as SQVTM and CDR2 as ANQGSEA. The CDR3 region has the DNA TGCAGCGTTGACCGACAGGGGGAACGAGCTGGCTACACCTTC. This sequence encodes CSVDRQGERAGYTF. Full variable domain (rest looked up from reference TRBV29-1 and TRBJ1-2): SAVISQKPSRDICQRGTSLTIQCQVDSQVTMMFWYRQQPGQSLTLIATANQGSEATYESGFVIDKFPISRPNLTFSTLTVSNMSPEDSSIYLCSVDRQGERAGYTFGSGTRLTVV.

The gene calls are TRBV28 and TRBJ2-3; 8 positions agree with TRBD2. The V gene's germline CDR1 is MDHEN and CDR2 SYDVKM. Losses at the gene ends were 3 bases for V and 3 bases for J; bases not matched to a gene: 5. The length of the CDR3 is 15 residues. CDR3 in amino acids: CASSFGGGQTDTQYF. DNA for the CDR3: TGTGCCAGCAGTTTTGGCGGGGGGCAAACAGATACGCAGTATTTT.

The chain has TRBV4-1 and TRBJ2-1; 7 nucleotides agree with TRBD1. Germline lookup yields CDR1 MGHRA and CDR2 YSYEKL. J gave up 5 bases and V 2 bases, and 6 bases lay outside the gene matches. CDR3 length equals 15 residues. In DNA, the CDR3 is TGCGCCAGCAGCCAAACCGGGACAGACAACAATGAGCAGTTCTTC. Translating it yields CASSQTGTDNNEQFF.

CDR3 sequence reads: CASSLAASLAGDSYEQYF. DNA for the CDR3: TGTGCCAGCAGCTTAGCTGCATCCCTAGCGGGGGATTCCTACGAGCAGTACTTC. The gene calls are TRBV7-9 and TRBJ2-7; 10 bases are a match to TRBD2. Per the germline V gene, CDR1 is SEHNR and CDR2 is FQNEAQ (reference sequence). The CDR3 length is 18 residues. V lost 0 bases and J lost 1; bases outside the gene matches: 9.

This clone has a single count. This chain uses TRBV15 with TRBJ1-2; 7 bases fit TRBD1. The CDR3 length is 14 residues. CDR1 is LNHNV and CDR2 is YYDKDF in the germline V gene (reference sequence). With 0 bases clipped from V and 6 bases from J, the junction kept 4 bases outside the gene matches. The CDR3 region is CATSRDLGGDGYTF. The DNA for the CDR3 is TGTGCCACCAGCAGAGATCTAGGGGGCGATGGCTACACCTTC. The entire variable domain, with the rest obtained from reference TRBV15 and TRBJ1-2, is as follows: DAMVIQNPRYQVTQFGKPVTLSCSQTLNHNVMYWYQQKSSQAPKLLFHYYDKDFNNEADTPDNFQSRRPNTSFCFLDIRSPGLGDTAMYLCATSRDLGGDGYTFGSGTRLTVV.

The chain has TRBV7-9 and TRBJ2-3; D possibly corresponds to TRBD1 (6 bases). Germline CDR1 SEHNR, CDR2 FQNEAQ (reference sequence). V was trimmed by 0 bases and J by 4 bases, leaving 23 bases between them. The CDR3 length is 19 residues. The CDR3 DNA follows: TGTGCCAGCAGCTTAGCGAGCCTACAGGGATCCCGAAGGCCAGATACGCAGTATTTT. Its protein product is CASSLASLQGSRRPDTQYF. Looking up the rest from reference TRBV7-9 and TRBJ2-3 gives the full variable domain: DTGVSQNPRHKITKRGQNVTFRCDPISEHNRLYWYRQTLGQGPEFLTYFQNEAQLEKSRLLSDRFSAERPKGSFSTLEIQRTEQGDSAMYLCASSLASLQGSRRPDTQYFGPGTRLTVL.

This CDR3 reads CATTRGGNTGELFF. In DNA, the CDR3 is TGTGCCACCACGCGGGGGGGGAACACCGGGGAGCTGTTTTTT. The rearrangement uses TRBV28 and TRBJ2-2; 9 nucleotides align to TRBD2. The CDR3 extends over 14 amino acids. Germline V lookup: CDR1 MDHEN, CDR2 SYDVKM. The junction had 4 bases not matched to a gene; V was cut back by 10 bases and J by 1 base.

The chain joins TRBV5-1 to TRBJ1-2; 8 nucleotides agree with TRBD1. Per germline, CDR1 SGHRS and CDR2 YFSETQ. V lost 4 bases, J lost 8 bases, and 13 bases stayed unmatched. The CDR3 is made up of 15 amino acids. The CDR3 sequence is CASSPEWTGRAGYTF. In DNA, the CDR3 is TGCGCCAGCAGCCCCGAGTGGACAGGGAGGGCGGGCTACACCTTC.

The chain joins TRBV6-5 to TRBJ1-5; 10 bases align to TRBD1. This CDR3 is built from 15 residues. Germline V gene data show CDR1 as MNHEY and CDR2 as SVGAGI. Trimming cost V 6 bases and J 4 bases; bases outside gene matches: 6. Here the CDR3 DNA reads TGTGCCAGCAGCACAGGGACAGGGGTTAATCAGCCCCAGCATTTT. It specifies CASSTGTGVNQPQHF.

The chain is built from TRBV3-1 (or the pseudogene TRBV3-2) and TRBJ2-5; TRBD2 matches at 11 bases. Trimming removed 2 bases from V and 5 bases from J; junction bases left unmatched: 7. CDR3 length: 16 amino acids. Germline V gene lookup returns CDR1 LGHDT and CDR2 YNNKEL (reference sequence). Here the CDR3 reads CASSQTSGSVYETQYF. For the CDR3, the DNA is TGTGCCAGCAGCCAAACTAGCGGGAGTGTGTATGAGACCCAGTACTTC.

The rearrangement joins TRBV6-4 to TRBJ1-1, with D possibly TRBD1 on 6 matching bases. V lost 6 bases and J 3 bases, leaving 17 bases between the germline ends. This CDR3 is built from 15 residues. Germline V lookup: CDR1 MRHNA, CDR2 SNTAGT. This chain's CDR3 is CASSASSTGHTEAFF. The DNA of the CDR3 is TGTGCCAGCAGCGCGTCTTCAACAGGGCACACTGAAGCTTTCTTT.

The rearrangement joins TRBV7-9 to TRBJ2-7; 10 bases map to TRBD1. Losses at the gene ends were 5 bases for V and 9 bases for J; bases not matched to a gene: 16. Germline V gene lookup returns CDR1 SEHNR and CDR2 FQNEAQ (reference sequence). This CDR3 is 16 amino acids long. The CDR3 loop reads CASSDTLTGGTSGQYF. Written as DNA, the CDR3 is TGTGCCAGCAGCGACACCTTGACAGGGGGCACTTCAGGGCAGTACTTC.

This clone appeared a few times. This rearrangement joins TRBV5-6 to TRBJ2-7, with 8 bases lining up with TRBD1. This CDR3 comprises 15 residues. Germline trimming cut 2 bases from V and 2 bases from J; bases unmatched to any gene: 6. Germline V gene lookup returns CDR1 SGHDT and CDR2 YYEEEE. CDR3 residues: CASSFTGTGPYEQYF. CDR3 nucleotide sequence: TGTGCCAGCAGCTTTACTGGGACAGGACCCTACGAGCAGTACTTC.

This clone has just one count. V is TRBV5-5 and J is TRBJ2-7, with D perhaps TRBD2 (5 bases). CDR1 and CDR2 from the germline V gene are SGHKS and YYEKEE (reference sequence). V lost 4 bases and J 3 bases, leaving 20 bases between the germline ends. The CDR3 is made up of 16 amino acids. CDR3 protein: CASSKTTLLSDYEQYF. The CDR3, as DNA: TGTGCCAGCAGCAAGACTACGCTGTTATCAGACTACGAGCAGTACTTC. Together with reference TRBV5-5 and TRBJ2-7, the CDR3 gives the full variable domain: DAGVTQSPTHLIKTRGQQVTLRCSPISGHKSVSWYQQVLGQGPQFIFQYYEKEERGRGNFPDRFSARQFPNYSSELNVNALLLGDSALYLCASSKTTLLSDYEQYFGPGTRLTVT.

J is TRBJ1-2 and V is TRBV7-9; 12 bases match TRBD1. This CDR3 spans 13 amino acids. Looked up from germline, CDR1 is SEHNR and CDR2 is FQNEAQ (reference sequence). J lost 2 bases, V lost 11 bases, and 3 bases had no gene match. In DNA, the CDR3 is TGTGCCGGGACAGGGGGCAGGAACTATGGCTACACCTTC. It translates to CAGTGGRNYGYTF.

V and J are TRBV6-1 and TRBJ1-2; 9 nucleotides agree with TRBD1. This CDR3 is built from 15 residues. Germline trimming cut 3 bases from V and 4 bases from J; bases unmatched to any gene: 6. CDR1 is MNHNS and CDR2 is SASEGT in the germline V gene. The CDR3 sequence is CASSDNRGRAYGYTF. Written as DNA, the CDR3 is TGTGCCAGCAGTGATAACAGGGGGCGCGCCTATGGCTACACCTTC.

This chain joins TRBV6-5 and TRBJ2-2; possibly TRBD1 for D (5 bases). CDR3 length: 13 residues. The V end was cut by 7 bases, the J end by 6 bases, with 12 bases between. Per the germline V gene, CDR1 is MNHEY and CDR2 is SVGAGI. The CDR3 is CASKGSGSGELFF. The CDR3 nucleotides are TGTGCCAGCAAGGGGTCCGGATCCGGGGAGCTGTTTTTT.

The V call is TRBV2, the J call TRBJ2-5; TRBD1 matches at 8 bases. CDR3 length equals 14 residues. Germline V CDR1 and CDR2: SNHLY, FYNNEI. Trimming at V came to 6 bases and at J to 6 bases, leaving 9 bases not matched to a gene. The CDR3 here is CASSLTGETQTQYF. As DNA, the CDR3 is TGTGCCAGCAGCCTGACAGGGGAAACACAGACCCAGTACTTC.

This clone was observed a few times. This sequence joins TRBV5-6 and TRBJ2-5, with 11 nucleotides matching TRBD2. The V gene end was trimmed by 0 bases and the J gene end by 4 bases; junction bases not matched to a gene: 5. CDR3 length equals 16 residues. Germline V gene data show CDR1 as SGHDT and CDR2 as YYEEEE. CDR3 in DNA: TGTGCCAGCAGCTTGGAACTAGCGGGAGTTGGAGAGACCCAGTACTTC. Translation gives CASSLELAGVGETQYF. Full variable domain (rest looked up from reference TRBV5-6 and TRBJ2-5): DAGVTQSPTHLIKTRGQQVTLRCSPKSGHDTVSWYQQALGQGPQFIFQYYEEEERQRGNFPDRFSGHQFPNYSSELNVNALLLGDSALYLCASSLELAGVGETQYFGPGTRLLVL.

The V and J genes are TRBV7-2 and TRBJ1-6; TRBD1 might be the D (5 bases). The germline V gene has CDR1 SGHTA and CDR2 FQGNSA. Deletions cut 1 base from V and 10 bases from J, with 14 bases between. This CDR3 has 15 amino acids. The CDR3 spells CASSLVPGQGSPLHF. The CDR3 nucleotides read TGTGCCAGCAGCTTAGTGCCAGGTCAGGGATCACCCCTCCACTTT.

The chain combines TRBV2 with TRBJ2-1; D might be TRBD2 (5 bases). V dropped 2 bases and J dropped 1 base, with 9 bases sitting between them. CDR3 length: 15 residues. The germline V gene encodes CDR1 SNHLY and CDR2 FYNNEI. The CDR3 here is CASSEPSRSYNEQFF. The CDR3 DNA follows: TGTGCCAGCAGTGAACCTAGCCGATCCTACAATGAGCAGTTCTTC.

This clone has a handful of counts. J is TRBJ2-7 and V is TRBV3-1 (or the pseudogene TRBV3-2); a possible D gene is TRBD2 (6 bases). Germline V gives CDR1 LGHDT, CDR2 YNNKEL (reference sequence). The CDR3 sequence is 16 residues long. V dropped 1 base and J dropped 2 bases, with 15 bases sitting between them. This chain's CDR3 is CASSQVTRGSPYEQYF. CDR3 bases: TGTGCCAGCAGCCAAGTAACGCGGGGCTCACCCTACGAGCAGTACTTC.

This clone was found once. The chain employs TRBV7-8 and TRBJ1-4; TRBD1 matches 7 bases. CDR3 length: 15 residues. Trimming at V came to 5 bases and at J to 5 bases, leaving 8 bases not matched to a gene. CDR1 SGHVS and CDR2 FQNEAQ come from the germline V gene. CDR3 protein: CASSLNRGPNEKLFF. The CDR3 bases are TGTGCCAGCAGCCTGAACAGGGGCCCCAATGAAAAACTGTTTTTT.

The CDR3 sequence: CAISGTSGSINEQFF. CDR3 DNA: TGTGCCATCAGCGGGACTAGCGGGAGTATCAATGAGCAGTTCTTC. This chain joins TRBV10-3 and TRBJ2-1; TRBD2 agrees at 14 bases. The trim removed 6 bases at V and 6 bases at J, leaving 4 bases unmatched. Germline V gene sequence: CDR1 ENHRY, CDR2 SYGVKD. The CDR3 covers 15 residues.